The T cell receptor (beta chain) described here comes from a study of cytomegalovirus exposure and HLA in healthy donors. The donors were members of the approximately 130-subject validation cohort (separate from the roughly 700-subject first cohort). The method was immunoSEQ multiplex PCR; TCRdb's version includes in-frame clones alone and lacks a portion of them. Among approximately 120,000 clones, around nine tenths were seen once, and the ten largest hold roughly 2.1%. General observations from the study: Among TCR sequences, most were rare, though some public TCRs appeared in many donors. 164 TCR beta chains were listed as cytomegalovirus-associated.

J was trimmed by 4 bases and V by 4 bases; bases with no gene match: 6. The length of the CDR3 is 15 residues. Germline loops: CDR1 SEHNR, CDR2 FQNEAQ (reference sequence). Note on this clone: Antigen: not known.

Sequenced sample: PBMCs. The chain carries TRBV7-9 and TRBJ1-3; the match to TRBD1 covers 8 bases. The receptor's source is a woman under 30 in good health and CMV-seronegative. The CDR3 region is CASSYLTGAGNTIYF. CDR3 in DNA: TGTGCCAGCAGCTACCTGACAGGGGCAGGAAACACCATATATTTT.